A single sample gave rise to the 23 T cell receptor beta chains below, sequenced in a study of T cells after yellow fever vaccination. From the 5' RACE reads, TCRdb called clonotypes with MiXCR, one entry per CDR3 protein. The sample yields under 700,000 distinct CDR3 sequences, around 16% seen once. This sample comprised PBMCs, obtained 5 days after the first yellow fever vaccination. These receptor sequences come from a man aged 18 to 35 who received the YFV17D yellow fever vaccine.

This chain joins TRBV6-1 and TRBJ2-2, with D perhaps TRBD1 (5 bases). Trimming pared 8 bases from V and 1 base from J, leaving 11 bases between. CDR3 size: 14 residues. CDR1 MNHNS and CDR2 SASEGT come from the germline V gene. CDR3 DNA sequence: TGTGCCAGCGGATGGCAGGGGAACACCGGGGAGCTGTTTTTT. Amino acids: CASGWQGNTGELFF.

The sample holds many counts of this clonotype. The V and J genes are TRBV10-3 and TRBJ2-1; D perhaps matches TRBD2 (6 bases). From germline, CDR1 is ENHRY and CDR2 SYGVKD. Trimming left V 10 bases short and J 2 bases short, with 15 bases between. This CDR3 region has 14 residues. In DNA, the CDR3 is TGTGCCACCAACCGGGGGAAACCCTACAATGAGCAGTTCTTC. It yields the protein CATNRGKPYNEQFF.

This clonotype was found a few times. The chain has TRBV7-9 and TRBJ1-1; no clear D. Germline-derived CDR1 and CDR2 are SEHNR and FQNEAQ (reference sequence). V lost 5 bases to trimming and J lost 1 base, with 11 bases between them. The CDR3 length is 14 residues. CDR3 DNA: TGTGCCAGCAGCCCCGAGTGGGGGAACACTGAAGCTTTCTTT. This encodes CASSPEWGNTEAFF.

J is TRBJ1-6 and V is TRBV2; tentatively, D is TRBD1 (6 bases). The CDR3 length is 11 residues. Trimming stripped 7 bases from V and 13 bases from J, with 11 bases between. In germline, CDR1 is SNHLY, CDR2 FYNNEI. The CDR3 protein is CASTERGPLHF. For the CDR3, the DNA is TGTGCCAGCACGGAGAGGGGGCCCCTCCACTTT.

There are a few counts of this clonotype. The V call is TRBV6-5, the J call TRBJ2-5; D gene ambiguous. V was trimmed by 2 bases and J by 2 bases, leaving 12 bases between them. CDR3 length: 15 residues. Germline values: CDR1 MNHEY, CDR2 SVGAGI. The CDR3 spells CASSYQKRSQETQYF. The CDR3 DNA reads as TGTGCCAGCAGTTACCAAAAAAGGAGTCAAGAGACCCAGTACTTC.

This clonotype was counted between two and nine times. This sequence joins TRBV7-2 and TRBJ1-1, with D unclear. From germline, CDR1 is SGHTA and CDR2 FQGNSA. The CDR3 has 14 amino acids. The V end was cut by 1 base, the J end by 4 bases, with 10 bases between. The CDR3 protein is CASSLVDGATEAFF. The CDR3 region has the DNA TGTGCCAGCAGCTTAGTCGACGGCGCCACTGAAGCTTTCTTT.

V and J are TRBV5-1 and TRBJ2-4; D is undetermined. Germline loops: CDR1 SGHRS, CDR2 YFSETQ. The germline V and J ends were trimmed by 0 bases and 1 base, with 8 bases remaining between them. This CDR3 is built from 15 residues. The CDR3 sequence: CASSLAMGAKNIQYF. For the CDR3, the DNA is TGCGCCAGCAGCTTGGCCATGGGTGCCAAAAACATTCAGTACTTC.

This chain links TRBV10-3 with TRBJ1-5; D gene unclear. The length of the CDR3 is 15 residues. The V end was cut by 4 bases, the J end by 5 bases, with 15 bases between. Germline values: CDR1 ENHRY, CDR2 SYGVKD. CDR3 DNA sequence: TGTGCCATCAGTGTGGAAGGACGGGGAGATCAGCCCCAGCATTTT. Residues: CAISVEGRGDQPQHF.

The rearrangement links TRBV4-3 to TRBJ1-2, with D maybe TRBD1 (6 bases). CDR1 LGHNA and CDR2 YSLEER come from the germline V gene. This CDR3 is 16 amino acids long. V shed 2 bases and J shed 2 bases, with 15 bases lying between them. CDR3 in amino acids: CASSQSTGTRNYGYTF. CDR3 nucleotide sequence: TGCGCCAGCAGCCAATCCACAGGGACGAGGAACTATGGCTACACCTTC.

The V call is TRBV5-1, the J call TRBJ2-2; D possibly corresponds to TRBD1 (6 bases). V lost 7 bases, J lost 6 bases, and 22 bases lay in between. Germline CDR1 SGHRS, CDR2 YFSETQ. CDR3 length: 16 amino acids. The CDR3: CASEPTGRTKAGELFF. DNA of the CDR3: TGCGCCAGCGAACCGACAGGCCGCACTAAGGCCGGGGAGCTGTTTTTT. Variable domain in full (rest from reference TRBV5-1 and TRBJ2-2): KAGVTQTPRYLIKTRGQQVTLSCSPISGHRSVSWYQQTPGQGLQFLFEYFSETQRNKGNFPGRFSGRQFSNSRSEMNVSTLELGDSALYLCASEPTGRTKAGELFFGEGSRLTVL.

This rearrangement joins TRBV7-2 to TRBJ2-2; either TRBD1 or TRBD2 may fit D (5 bases each). This CDR3 is 15 amino acids long. V gave up 2 bases and J gave up 4 bases, with 11 bases separating them. Germline V gives CDR1 SGHTA, CDR2 FQGNSA. The CDR3 bases are TGTGCCAGCAGCTTATGGCAGGGAGTCACCGGGGAGCTGTTTTTT. As protein: CASSLWQGVTGELFF.

This clonotype was found many times. The genes are TRBV19 and TRBJ2-2, with 13 bases matching TRBD2. The germline V gene encodes CDR1 LNHDA and CDR2 SQIVND (reference sequence). The CDR3 length is 16 residues. Unmatched junction bases numbered 10, after V lost 8 bases and J lost 7 bases. CDR3 in DNA: TGTGCCAGTTCGAGGACTAGCGGGGGTAGGGTCGGGGAGCTGTTTTTT. Protein: CASSRTSGGRVGELFF.

The chain uses TRBV5-8 and TRBJ1-5; a possible D gene is TRBD1 (5 bases). V was trimmed by 5 bases and J by 3 bases, leaving 9 bases between them. The CDR3 is 13 residues long. Germline assignment: CDR1 SGHTS and CDR2 YDEGEE. The DNA for the CDR3 is TGTGCCAGCAGTGGGGCGACCAATCAGCCCCAGCATTTT. This gives the protein CASSGATNQPQHF.

This clonotype was seen many times. This rearrangement joins TRBV2 to TRBJ1-5, with D perhaps TRBD1 (6 bases). Germline-derived CDR1 and CDR2 are SNHLY and FYNNEI. The germline V and J ends were trimmed by 6 bases and 15 bases, with 21 bases remaining between them. The CDR3 loop spans 13 amino acids. The CDR3 reads CASSPNSQGLGHF. The CDR3 DNA sequence: TGTGCCAGCAGCCCGAATTCTCAGGGGTTGGGGCATTTT.

This chain uses TRBV9 with TRBJ1-5; TRBD1 might be the D (5 bases). V lost 2 bases and J 7 bases, leaving 13 bases between the germline ends. Germline assignment: CDR1 SGDLS and CDR2 YYNGEE. The CDR3 spans 14 residues. This CDR3 reads CASSVLGEGQPQHF. In DNA form, the CDR3 reads TGTGCCAGCAGCGTGTTGGGGGAGGGCCAGCCCCAGCATTTT.

This clonotype was detected many times. The V call is TRBV20-1, the J call TRBJ2-1, with 9 positions matching TRBD2. Trimming removed 6 bases from V and 6 bases from J; junction bases left unmatched: 6. Per germline, CDR1 DFQATT and CDR2 SNEGSKA (reference sequence). This CDR3 comprises 13 residues. CDR3 DNA: TGCAGTGCCTACCTAGCGGGGTTCAATGAGCAGTTCTTC. This encodes CSAYLAGFNEQFF.

This clonotype came up a few times. The CDR3 nucleotides read TGTGCCAGCAGCTGGAGAGCCCCCAACACCGGGGAGCTGTTTTTT. Its protein is CASSWRAPNTGELFF. V and J are TRBV3-1 and TRBJ2-2; D is unclear. This CDR3 contains 15 residues. V was clipped by 5 bases and J by 2 bases, with 12 bases between them. The germline CDR1 and CDR2 sequences are LGHDT and YNNKEL (reference sequence). The full variable domain, its missing parts supplied by reference TRBV3-1 and TRBJ2-2, is DTAVSQTPKYLVTQMGNDKSIKCEQNLGHDTMYWYKQDSKKFLKIMFSYNNKELIINETVPNRFSPKSPDKAHLNLHINSLELGDSAVYFCASSWRAPNTGELFFGEGSRLTVL.

This rearrangement joins TRBV3-1 to TRBJ1-2; possible D gene TRBD1, 6 bases. Trimming shortened V by 2 bases and J by 7 bases, and 11 bases separated the two germline ends. The CDR3 spans 13 residues. Germline V gene data show CDR1 as LGHDT and CDR2 as YNNKEL (reference sequence). CDR3 sequence reads: CASSQKGGSGYTF. In DNA, the CDR3 is TGTGCCAGCAGCCAAAAGGGGGGCTCTGGCTACACCTTC. The full variable domain, completed using reference TRBV3-1 and TRBJ1-2, is DTAVSQTPKYLVTQMGNDKSIKCEQNLGHDTMYWYKQDSKKFLKIMFSYNNKELIINETVPNRFSPKSPDKAHLNLHINSLELGDSAVYFCASSQKGGSGYTFGSGTRLTVV.

This clonotype has only a few counts. The chain employs TRBV6-5 and TRBJ2-2, with unresolved D. The V gene lost 0 bases and the J gene lost 6 bases, with 11 bases spanning the gap. In germline, CDR1 is MNHEY, CDR2 SVGAGI. This CDR3 spans 15 amino acids. In nucleotides, the CDR3 is TGTGCCAGCAGTTACTCGGACCGTTCCCCCGGGGAGCTGTTTTTT. Its translation is CASSYSDRSPGELFF.

The chain has TRBV4-1 and TRBJ2-5, with 7 nucleotides matching TRBD2. This CDR3 region has 16 residues. Germline V CDR1 and CDR2: MGHRA, YSYEKL. V gave up 0 bases and J gave up 4 bases; unmatched junction bases: 8. The CDR3 DNA follows: TGCGCCAGCAGCCAAGAGGTGGGAGGGATGGGAGAGACCCAGTACTTC. It specifies CASSQEVGGMGETQYF.

This clonotype was detected a few times. The chain joins TRBV29-1 to TRBJ2-5; D assignment may be TRBD1 or TRBD2 (6 bases each). The CDR3 has 14 residues. Trimming took off 2 bases at V and 0 bases at J, with 10 bases between the two ends. Per germline, CDR1 SQVTM and CDR2 ANQGSEA. The CDR3 loop is CSVETGAYQETQYF. The CDR3 DNA reads TGCAGCGTTGAAACGGGGGCATACCAAGAGACCCAGTACTTC. Filled out from reference TRBV29-1 and TRBJ2-5, the complete variable domain reads SAVISQKPSRDICQRGTSLTIQCQVDSQVTMMFWYRQQPGQSLTLIATANQGSEATYESGFVIDKFPISRPNLTFSTLTVSNMSPEDSSIYLCSVETGAYQETQYFGPGTRLLVL.

This clonotype appeared a single time. The chain uses TRBV7-2 and TRBJ2-7; TRBD2 is a possible D gene (6 bases). Trimming pared 6 bases from V and 7 bases from J, leaving 16 bases between. The CDR3 runs to 13 residues. The germline CDR1 and CDR2 sequences are SGHTA and FQGNSA. The CDR3 bases are TGTGCCAGCAGAGCGGTCTGGGCGGGAGAGCAGTACTTC. Amino acid sequence: CASRAVWAGEQYF. Variable domain in full (rest from reference TRBV7-2 and TRBJ2-7): GAGVSQSPSNKVTEKGKDVELRCDPISGHTALYWYRQSLGQGLEFLIYFQGNSAPDKSGLPSDRFSAERTGGSVSTLTIQRTQQEDSAVYLCASRAVWAGEQYFGPGTRLTVT.

This clonotype was detected only a few times. The chain recombines TRBV11-2 with TRBJ2-5, with 9 bases aligning to TRBD1. The V gene's germline CDR1 is SGHAT and CDR2 FQNNGV. This CDR3 region has 14 residues. Trimming cost V 5 bases and J 3 bases; bases outside gene matches: 4. This CDR3 is CASSLWTGEETQYF. CDR3 nucleotides: TGTGCCAGCAGCCTCTGGACAGGGGAAGAGACCCAGTACTTC.